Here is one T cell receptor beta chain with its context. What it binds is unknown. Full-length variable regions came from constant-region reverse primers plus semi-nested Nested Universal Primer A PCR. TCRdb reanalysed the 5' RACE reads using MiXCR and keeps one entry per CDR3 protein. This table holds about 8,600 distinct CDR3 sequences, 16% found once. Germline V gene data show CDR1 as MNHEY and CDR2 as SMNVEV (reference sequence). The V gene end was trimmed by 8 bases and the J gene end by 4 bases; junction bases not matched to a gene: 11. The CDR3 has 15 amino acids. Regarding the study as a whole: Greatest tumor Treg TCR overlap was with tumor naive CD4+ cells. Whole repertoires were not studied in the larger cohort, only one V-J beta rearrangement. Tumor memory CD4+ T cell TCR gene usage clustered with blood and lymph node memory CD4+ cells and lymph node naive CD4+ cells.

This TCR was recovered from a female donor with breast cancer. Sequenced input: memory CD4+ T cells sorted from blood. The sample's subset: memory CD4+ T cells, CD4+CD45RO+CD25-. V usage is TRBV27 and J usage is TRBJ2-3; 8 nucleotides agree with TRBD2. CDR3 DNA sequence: TGTGCCAGCGGATCCTTCGGGGGGGGCTCAGATACGCAGTATTTT. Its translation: CASGSFGGGSDTQYF.